This T cell receptor (beta chain) was captured in a study of blood T cell repertoires in COVID-19. Sequenced by immunoSEQ multiplex PCR; TCRdb stores in-frame clones only, minus some. The table shows 120,000 to 150,000 clones, with 84% occurring only once. V lost 1 base, J lost 0 bases, and 8 bases lay in between. CDR3 length: 15 residues. Germline CDR1 and CDR2: LNHNV and YYDKDF (reference sequence). This clonotype originated in a man aged 30 to 45 with COVID-19, enrolled during active disease. Source material: peripheral blood. The chain joins TRBV15 to TRBJ2-3; perhaps TRBD2 as D (6 bases). The CDR3 DNA reads TGTGCCACCAGCAGAGGCGGGGCTAGCACAGATACGCAGTATTTT. Protein sequence: CATSRGGASTDTQYF. Together with reference TRBV15 and TRBJ2-3, the CDR3 gives the full variable domain: DAMVIQNPRYQVTQFGKPVTLSCSQTLNHNVMYWYQQKSSQAPKLLFHYYDKDFNNEADTPDNFQSRRPNTSFCFLDIRSPGLGDTAMYLCATSRGGASTDTQYFGPGTRLTVL.